Sequencing of this TCR beta chain was carried out in a study of T cell repertoires in cytomegalovirus infection. At the level of the study: Used in the study were CMV epitopes, some recently identified and HLA-C-restricted, others well-studied and HLA-B-restricted. Indications of both CMV infection and matching HLA type were provided by public TCR beta signatures.

V lost 4 bases, J lost 0 bases, and 15 bases lay in between. The CDR3 spans 17 residues. Looked up from germline, CDR1 is MNHNS and CDR2 is SASEGT. Of note for this clonotype: Antigen specificity is unknown.

MiXCR, applied by TCRdb to the reads, yields one record per CDR3 protein. The sample lists 250,000 to 300,000 distinct CDR3 sequences, 22% seen once, with approximately 20% in the top ten. This TCR was recovered from a human donor in good health (CMV status not recorded). Some clones in this sample may be carry-over from other donors' samples. Sample: cultured PBMCs, taken from culture after CMV antigen stimulation. This sequence joins TRBV6-1 and TRBJ1-4, with no clear D. CDR3 region: CASSVMLLGATNEKLFF. CDR3 bases: TGTGCCAGCAGTGTAATGCTGCTGGGTGCAACTAATGAAAAACTGTTTTTT.